The rows below give T cell receptor beta chains drawn from one sample of a study of T cells after yellow fever vaccination. Using its own MiXCR run on the 5' RACE reads, TCRdb lists one record per CDR3 protein. The sample holds fewer than 650,000 distinct CDR3 sequences, 21% seen once. Sequencing was performed on PBMCs, taken 21 days after the first yellow fever vaccination. The receptors originated from a man aged 18 to 29 who received the YFV17D yellow fever vaccine. Both conserved end residues are part of each CDR3. D genes are given only for firm matches. The size field is filled for only some rows; it gives once, few, many or a size class.

v_gene	abundance	j_gene	d_gene	CDR3nt	CDR3aa
TRBV4-3	.	TRBJ2-7	TRBD1	TGCGCCAGCAGCCAGGGGGGACAGGGGAGTCCCTACGAGCAGTACTTC	CASSQGGQGSPYEQYF
TRBV20-1	few	TRBJ2-1	TRBD2	TGCAGTGCCACAGACCGTACGGGACTAGGGGAATACAATGAGCAGTTCTTC	CSATDRTGLGEYNEQFF
TRBV5-6	.	TRBJ2-7	TRBD1	TGTGCCAGCAGCCTTACCGACAGGGCGCGAGAGCAGTACTTC	CASSLTDRAREQYF
TRBV6-5	.	TRBJ1-2	.	TGTGCCAGCAGTTCGACAGGCCGGAGGGGCTACACCTTC	CASSSTGRRGYTF
TRBV7-3	few	TRBJ2-1	.	TGTGCCAGCAGCTTAGCTGTGGGTAGGAACAATGAGCAGTTCTTC	CASSLAVGRNNEQFF
TRBV7-2	.	TRBJ2-3	TRBD2	TGTGCCAGCAGCTTACAGCGGGGGGGCCGGGCAGATACGCAGTATTTT	CASSLQRGGRADTQYF
TRBV11-2	.	TRBJ2-7	TRBD1	TGTGCCACTCGCCGGACAGGGTCCTACGAGCAGTACTTC	CATRRTGSYEQYF
TRBV20-1	.	TRBJ1-4	.	TGCAGTGCTGAAAGACAGGCGGCTAATGAAAAACTGTTTTTT	CSAERQAANEKLFF
TRBV20-1	few	TRBJ2-3	.	TGCAGTGCTAGTCGGCAGGGAGGAGATACGCAGTATTTT	CSASRQGGDTQYF
TRBV12-3/TRBV12-4	few	TRBJ2-3	TRBD1	TGTGCCAGCAGCCGTGGACAGGGACAGTATTTT	CASSRGQGQYF
TRBV19	.	TRBJ1-1	TRBD1	TGTGCCAGTAGTTACTTAACCATGGACAGGGGAAACACTGAAGCTTTCTTT	CASSYLTMDRGNTEAFF
TRBV5-1	.	TRBJ2-5	.	TGCGCCAGCAGCCCCATCGGACGGAGAGTTGGAGTAGAGACCCAGTACTTC	CASSPIGRRVGVETQYF
TRBV20-1	.	TRBJ2-3	.	TGCAGTGCTAGAGATGAACAGGGAGCAACAGATACGCAGTATTTT	CSARDEQGATDTQYF
TRBV7-9	few	TRBJ1-1	.	TGTGCCAGCAGCGCCGAGGGGGTGAACACTGAAGCTTTCTTT	CASSAEGVNTEAFF
TRBV18	few	TRBJ1-4	.	TGTGCCAGCTCACCGGACATTAATGAAAAACTGTTTTTT	CASSPDINEKLFF
TRBV20-1	.	TRBJ1-3	.	TGCAGTGCTAGGACCCCTGGAAACACCATATATTTT	CSARTPGNTIYF
TRBV20-1	.	TRBJ2-7	.	TGCAGTGCTAGAGTTAGGGGTAGCTCCTACGAGCAGTACTTC	CSARVRGSSYEQYF
TRBV12-3/TRBV12-4	few	TRBJ2-3	TRBD1	TGTGCCAGCAGGCGCACCGGGACAGCTACCACAGATACGCAGTATTTT	CASRRTGTATTDTQYF
TRBV20-1	.	TRBJ2-1	TRBD2	TGCAGTGCACGGGGGGGATTAAGCAATGAGCAGTTCTTC	CSARGGLSNEQFF
TRBV11-2	few	TRBJ2-3	TRBD1	TGTGCCAGCAGCACGCAGGGGGCCCCCGATACGCAGTATTTT	CASSTQGAPDTQYF
TRBV9	.	TRBJ2-5	.	TGTGCCAGCAGCGACGGGGGTGGGCGACAAGAGACCCAGTACTTC	CASSDGGGRQETQYF
TRBV6-1	few	TRBJ2-2	.	TGTGCCAGCACGACAGGAAAATCGAACACCGGGGAGCTGTTTTTT	CASTTGKSNTGELFF
TRBV2	.	TRBJ2-7	.	TGTGCCAGCAGTGTAGGCAGGACCTCGTCCTACGAGCAGTACTTC	CASSVGRTSSYEQYF
TRBV5-1	.	TRBJ1-6	.	TGCGCCAGCAGCCCGGGGACACTGAGGTATTCACCCCTCCACTTT	CASSPGTLRYSPLHF
TRBV7-6	.	TRBJ1-5	.	TGTGCCAGCAGCCCTTTTTTTGGCAATCAGCCCCAGCATTTT	CASSPFFGNQPQHF
TRBV9	.	TRBJ2-1	.	TGTGCCAGCAGCGTAGGGGGGTACGAGCAGTTCTTC	CASSVGGYEQFF
TRBV7-7	many	TRBJ2-1	TRBD1	TGTGCCAGCAGCCGGGACAGGGGGAATGAGCAGTTCTTC	CASSRDRGNEQFF
TRBV6-2/TRBV6-3	.	TRBJ2-5	.	TGTGCCAGCAGGACGGTGGGGCAACCCAAGACCCAGTACTTC	CASRTVGQPKTQYF
TRBV12-3/TRBV12-4	.	TRBJ2-5	TRBD1	TGTGCCAGCAGCGGGACAGGGGGCTTTAAGACCCAGTACTTC	CASSGTGGFKTQYF
TRBV5-1	many	TRBJ2-3	.	TGCGCCAGCCGGCCTCGGGGACAATTCCGACAGGAAGCTTGGAATACGCAGTATTTT	CASRPRGQFRQEAWNTQYF
TRBV12-3/TRBV12-4	.	TRBJ2-3	TRBD2	TGTGCCAGCAGTTCGGTACTAGCGGGGACAGATACGCAGTATTTT	CASSSVLAGTDTQYF
TRBV6-6	few	TRBJ2-2	.	TGTGCCAGCAGTTGGGCCACCGGGGAGCTGTTTTTT	CASSWATGELFF
TRBV7-6	few	TRBJ1-5	.	TGTGCCAGCAGCTTGGGGGCCGGGGATCAGCCCCAGCATTTT	CASSLGAGDQPQHF
TRBV11-2	few	TRBJ1-6	.	TGTGCCAGCAGCCAATGGCTGGGGATTTCACCCCTCCACTTT	CASSQWLGISPLHF
TRBV27	.	TRBJ2-2	.	TGTGCCAGCAGGGTTGGGGGCCGAAACACCGGGGAGCTGTTTTTT	CASRVGGRNTGELFF
TRBV9	.	TRBJ2-5	.	TGTGCCAGCAGCGCGCTTAGGGGCCCAGAGACCCAGTACTTC	CASSALRGPETQYF
TRBV12-3/TRBV12-4	.	TRBJ2-5	.	TGTGCCAGCAGTTCCCTTCTACGGGGAGAGTCCCAGTACTTC	CASSSLLRGESQYF
TRBV25-1	.	TRBJ1-1	TRBD1	TGTGCCAGCGCCAGACAGGGGGAAGCTTTCTTT	CASARQGEAFF
TRBV2	.	TRBJ2-5	.	TGTGCCAGCAGTGAAATCTTCAGAGAAGAGACCCAGTACTTC	CASSEIFREETQYF
TRBV27	.	TRBJ2-5	.	TGTGCCAGCAGTTGGTCCACCGGAGAGACCCAGTACTTC	CASSWSTGETQYF
TRBV12-3/TRBV12-4	few	TRBJ2-7	TRBD2	TGTGCCAGCAAAAGCGGGGGTAGCTCCTACGAGCAGTACTTC	CASKSGGSSYEQYF
TRBV19	few	TRBJ2-7	.	TGTGCCACCATGGGGCTCCTTTCCTACGAGCAGTACTTC	CATMGLLSYEQYF
TRBV20-1	.	TRBJ1-5	.	TGCAGTGCTAGCAACCCCCCAGGGAACTATCGGGGCAATCAGCCCCAGCATTTT	CSASNPPGNYRGNQPQHF
TRBV5-4	few	TRBJ2-3	TRBD2	TGTGCCAGCAGCTTCACTAGCGGGGGGGCCGGGTCAGATACGCAGTATTTT	CASSFTSGGAGSDTQYF
TRBV30	many	TRBJ1-6	TRBD1	TGTGCCTGGGACAGGGATAATTCACCCCTCCACTTT	CAWDRDNSPLHF
TRBV20-1	few	TRBJ1-3	.	TGCAGTGCTAGCTGGGGAGCCTCTGGAAACACCATATATTTT	CSASWGASGNTIYF
TRBV20-1	.	TRBJ2-7	TRBD2	TGCAGTGCTAGCGGGGGGGGTGGTGGCGGGCTCGAGCAGTACTTC	CSASGGGGGGLEQYF
TRBV20-1	.	TRBJ2-5	.	TGCAGTGCTAGAGAGGAGACGGGGCACCAAGAGACCCAGTACTTC	CSAREETGHQETQYF
TRBV5-6	few	TRBJ2-3	TRBD1	TGTGCCAGCAGCCGTCCGGGACAGGGGGCAGATACGCAGTATTTT	CASSRPGQGADTQYF
TRBV24-1	.	TRBJ2-1	.	TGTGCCACCCAAGGTTGGGATGAGCAGTTCTTC	CATQGWDEQFF
TRBV7-8	few	TRBJ1-2	.	TGTGCCAGCAGCTCCGGGGTTGTAGGCTACACCTTC	CASSSGVVGYTF
TRBV6-5	few	TRBJ2-2	.	TGTGCCAGCAGTTATGGGCCCGGGGAGCTGTTTTTT	CASSYGPGELFF
TRBV20-1	.	TRBJ2-5	.	TGCAGTGCTAGTTTTAATGACTGGGAGACCCAGTACTTC	CSASFNDWETQYF